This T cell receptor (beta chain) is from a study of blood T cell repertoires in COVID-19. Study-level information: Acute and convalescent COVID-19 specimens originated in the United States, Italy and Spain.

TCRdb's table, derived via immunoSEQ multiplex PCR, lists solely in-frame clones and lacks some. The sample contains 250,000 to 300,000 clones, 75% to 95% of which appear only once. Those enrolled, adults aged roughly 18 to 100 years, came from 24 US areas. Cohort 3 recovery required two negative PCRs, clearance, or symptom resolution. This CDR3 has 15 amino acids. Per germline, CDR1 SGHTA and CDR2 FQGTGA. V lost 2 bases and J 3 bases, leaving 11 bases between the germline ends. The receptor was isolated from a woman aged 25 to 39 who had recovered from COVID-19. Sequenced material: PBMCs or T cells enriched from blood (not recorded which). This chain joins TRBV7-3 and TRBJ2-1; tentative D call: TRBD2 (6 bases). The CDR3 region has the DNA TGTGCCAGCAGCTTAGGAGGGAACCTCTACAATGAGCAGTTCTTC. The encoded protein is CASSLGGNLYNEQFF.